The sequence of this T cell receptor (beta chain) was determined in a study of OX40 agonist ivuxolimab in advanced cancers. Study-wide results and limits: Expanded clones tended on average to be more numerous among CD8+ T cells than CD4+. The expanded peripheral T cells' antigen specificity was not determined.

The table came from immunoSEQ multiplex PCR; TCRdb's copy has only in-frame clones and leaves some out. Of roughly 66,000 clones in the sample, around four fifths were seen once. CDR1 and CDR2 from the germline V gene are MNHEY and SVGAGI. This CDR3 has 16 amino acids. V was pared by 0 bases and J by 2 bases, with 13 bases between. This clone is a singleton in its sample. Antigen: not known. Sequencing was performed on CD4+ or CD8+ T cells sorted from blood, taken in a trial of the OX40 agonist ivuxolimab. The rearrangement links TRBV6-5 to TRBJ1-1; D remains ambiguous. The receptor was derived from an adult with an advanced solid tumor such as melanoma, head and neck, liver or kidney cancer. This CDR3 is CASSYSGRGPNTEAFF. CDR3 bases: TGTGCCAGCAGTTACTCCGGTCGTGGGCCTAACACTGAAGCTTTCTTT.